The 26 T cell receptor beta chains reported below all come from one sample, sequenced in a study of blood T cell repertoires in COVID-19. Data came from immunoSEQ multiplex PCR; TCRdb stores just in-frame clones and leaves some out. Of 300,000 to 350,000 clones listed, roughly 90% are singletons. The sequenced sample consisted of PBMCs or T cells enriched from blood (not recorded which). These receptors originate from a woman in her twenties or thirties who had recovered from COVID-19.

The chain combines TRBV27 with TRBJ1-1, with 7 bases that match TRBD1. This CDR3 comprises 13 residues. Losses at the gene ends were 5 bases for V and 1 base for J; bases not matched to a gene: 1. Germline values: CDR1 MNHEY, CDR2 SMNVEV (reference sequence). The chain's CDR3 is CASSGTENTEAFF. In DNA, the CDR3 is TGTGCCAGCAGTGGGACAGAGAACACTGAAGCTTTCTTT.

The V and J genes are TRBV5-1 and TRBJ2-3, with 11 bases matching TRBD2. The length of the CDR3 is 20 residues. V shed 0 bases, J shed 2 bases, and the junction held 14 bases outside the gene matches. Germline values: CDR1 SGHRS, CDR2 YFSETQ. The CDR3 region has the DNA TGCGCCAGCAGCTTGGGTCAAGGTGGGACTAGCGGAGGCCTCACAGATACGCAGTATTTT. Its translation: CASSLGQGGTSGGLTDTQYF.

V gene TRBV5-1 combines with J gene TRBJ1-6; no clear D gene. Between the trimmed V and J ends, which lost 0 bases and 14 bases, there was a span of 12 bases. Germline loops: CDR1 SGHRS, CDR2 YFSETQ. This CDR3 has 13 residues. The CDR3 sequence is CASSLDSPNTLHF. The CDR3 DNA reads as TGCGCCAGCAGCTTGGACAGCCCTAACACCCTCCACTTT.

V and J are TRBV25-1 and TRBJ1-2; TRBD1 aligns across 7 bases. Germline values: CDR1 MGHDK, CDR2 SYGVNS. V shed 3 bases, J shed 6 bases, and the junction held 4 bases outside the gene matches. The CDR3 consists of 13 residues. The CDR3 sequence is CASSDSDRDGYTF. CDR3 sequence (DNA): TGTGCCAGCAGTGATTCAGACAGGGATGGCTACACCTTC.

This chain links TRBV28 with TRBJ1-3; 8 nucleotides agree with TRBD1. V lost 6 bases and J lost 4; bases outside the gene matches: 5. CDR3 length equals 14 residues. Looked up from germline, CDR1 is MDHEN and CDR2 is SYDVKM. CDR3 bases: TGTGCCAGCAGCCCTTACAGGGGGGGAAACACCATATATTTT. Protein sequence: CASSPYRGGNTIYF.

This clone was picked up a small number of times. V is TRBV9 and J is TRBJ2-1; 7 bases match TRBD2. Trimming at V came to 4 bases and at J to 7 bases, leaving 14 bases not matched to a gene. CDR1 is SGDLS and CDR2 is YYNGEE in the germline V gene. The CDR3 spans 16 residues. The chain's CDR3 is CASSPLEGGPRNEQFF. CDR3 in DNA: TGTGCCAGCAGCCCCCTTGAGGGAGGGCCTAGGAATGAGCAGTTCTTC.

CDR3 protein: CASSPLTGGSYNEQFF. As DNA, the CDR3 is TGTGCCAGCAGCCCCCTCACAGGGGGCTCCTACAATGAGCAGTTCTTC. The chain links TRBV6-2 or TRBV6-3 to TRBJ2-1; 8 bases agree with TRBD1. V was pared by 6 bases and J by 0 bases, with 7 bases of the junction left unmatched. The germline gives CDR1 MNHEY, CDR2 SVGEGT. CDR3 length: 16 amino acids.

The chain employs TRBV3-1 (or the pseudogene TRBV3-2) and TRBJ1-2, with 9 bases that match TRBD1. V lost 1 base to trimming and J lost 8 bases; unmatched junction nucleotides: 5. Germline CDR1 is LGHDT and CDR2 is YNNKEL (reference sequence). The CDR3 loop spans 14 amino acids. The CDR3 DNA follows: TGTGCCAGCAGCCAAGCCGACAGGGGGGAAGGCTACACCTTC. Amino acid sequence: CASSQADRGEGYTF.

The chain uses TRBV24-1 and TRBJ2-1; 7 nucleotides line up with TRBD1. The CDR3 has 15 amino acids. Trimming removed 0 bases from V and 8 bases from J; junction bases left unmatched: 6. Per the germline V gene, CDR1 is KGHDR and CDR2 is SFDVKD. The CDR3 here is CATSDLDRVIDEQFF. CDR3 sequence (DNA): TGTGCCACCAGTGATTTGGACAGGGTCATCGATGAGCAGTTCTTC.

This chain links TRBV6-5 with TRBJ2-6, with D tentatively TRBD2 (5 bases). The germline V gene has CDR1 MNHEY and CDR2 SVGAGI. Between the trimmed V and J ends, which lost 8 bases and 0 bases, there was a span of 11 bases. The CDR3 has 15 amino acids. The CDR3 spells CASCMGSSGANVLTF. The CDR3 nucleotides read TGTGCCAGCTGTATGGGGAGCTCTGGGGCCAACGTCCTGACTTTC.

This chain links TRBV19 with TRBJ2-7; 8 bases are shared with TRBD2. With 3 bases clipped from V and 5 bases from J, the junction kept 6 bases outside the gene matches. Per the germline V gene, CDR1 is LNHDA and CDR2 is SQIVND (reference sequence). This CDR3 contains 14 residues. Here the CDR3 DNA reads TGTGCCAGTAGTATCCAGCGGGAGTTCCACGAGCAGTACTTC. It yields the protein CASSIQREFHEQYF.

CDR3 sequence reads: CATSTLLAGGLETQYF. The CDR3 DNA reads as TGTGCCACCAGCACCCTACTAGCGGGAGGGCTGGAGACCCAGTACTTC. This rearrangement joins TRBV15 to TRBJ2-5; 13 bases agree with TRBD2. This CDR3 is 16 amino acids long. J lost 5 bases, V lost 4 bases, and 7 bases had no gene match. Germline V CDR1 and CDR2: LNHNV, YYDKDF (reference sequence).

Turning to this clone: The same CDR3 arises from other DNA sequences in this sample as well. The chain joins TRBV9 to TRBJ2-7, with 7 bases that match TRBD1. The V segment lost 1 base and the J segment 3 bases; nucleotides outside the gene matches: 4. The CDR3 is 14 amino acids. Looked up from germline, CDR1 is SGDLS and CDR2 is YYNGEE. The CDR3, as DNA: TGTGCCAGCAGCGTACAGGGGGACAGCTACGAGCAGTACTTC. As protein: CASSVQGDSYEQYF. The complete variable domain, with remaining parts taken from reference TRBV9 and TRBJ2-7, reads DSGVTQTPKHLITATGQRVTLRCSPRSGDLSVYWYQQSLDQGLQFLIQYYNGEERAKGNILERFSAQQFPDLHSELNLSSLELGDSALYFCASSVQGDSYEQYFGPGTRLTVT.

This chain uses TRBV6-6 with TRBJ2-2; D is ambiguous. The V end was cut by 6 bases, the J end by 1 base, with 6 bases between. CDR3 length: 13 residues. Germline V gives CDR1 MNHNY, CDR2 SVGAGI (reference sequence). The CDR3, as DNA: TGTGCCAGCAGACGACTGAACACCGGGGAGCTGTTTTTT. Its translation is CASRRLNTGELFF.

The rearrangement links TRBV3-1 (or the pseudogene TRBV3-2) to TRBJ2-1; 12 nucleotides align to TRBD2. Unmatched junction bases numbered 12, after V lost 4 bases and J lost 8 bases. CDR3 length: 17 amino acids. Per germline, CDR1 LGHDT and CDR2 YNNKEL (reference sequence). CDR3 coding DNA: TGTGCCAGCAGCCCACCCCGTAGACTAGCGGGAGTTTATGAGCAGTTCTTC. This translates into CASSPPRRLAGVYEQFF.

The V call is TRBV5-4, the J call TRBJ2-3, with 9 nucleotides matching TRBD1. The germline gives CDR1 SGHNT, CDR2 YYREEE (reference sequence). The CDR3 length is 15 residues. V was pared by 4 bases and J by 4 bases, with 7 bases of the junction left unmatched. The CDR3 region is CASSHKGQGPDTQYF. The CDR3 nucleotides read TGTGCCAGCAGCCACAAGGGACAGGGACCAGATACGCAGTATTTT.

The chain links TRBV27 to TRBJ2-3; 7 nucleotides align to TRBD1. J was trimmed by 1 base and V by 1 base; bases with no gene match: 2. This CDR3 has 15 amino acids. Germline loops: CDR1 MNHEY, CDR2 SMNVEV (reference sequence). CDR3: CASSLYRGGTDTQYF. CDR3 DNA: TGTGCCAGCAGTTTATACAGGGGCGGCACAGATACGCAGTATTTT.

The chain joins TRBV7-9 to TRBJ2-1, with 9 bases identical to TRBD2. The germline V gene has CDR1 SEHNR and CDR2 FQNEAQ (reference sequence). The V and J ends lost 5 bases and 5 bases, in that order; junction bases with no gene match: 7. This CDR3 spans 15 amino acids. The CDR3: CASSRGLAPDNEQFF. The CDR3 DNA reads as TGTGCCAGCAGCCGGGGACTAGCTCCCGACAATGAGCAGTTCTTC.

V and J are TRBV18 and TRBJ2-5; D remains unclear. The germline CDR1 and CDR2 sequences are KGHSH and LQKENI. V lost 6 bases to trimming and J lost 5 bases, with 16 bases between them. CDR3 size: 14 residues. In DNA form, the CDR3 reads TGTGCCAGCTCCCCTTCTTCAGGTCGGGAGACCCAGTACTTC. Its protein is CASSPSSGRETQYF.

This chain connects TRBV4-1 to TRBJ1-5, with D maybe TRBD1 (5 bases). Trimming pared 2 bases from V and 4 bases from J, leaving 33 bases between. Germline CDR1 MGHRA, CDR2 YSYEKL. This CDR3 region has 22 residues. CDR3 region: CASSQQMGVWGRPRLGNQPQHF. CDR3 sequence (DNA): TGCGCCAGCAGCCAACAAATGGGTGTGTGGGGCAGACCACGGCTTGGGAATCAGCCCCAGCATTTT.

J is TRBJ1-1 and V is TRBV19; 9 nucleotides line up with TRBD1. V trimming: 5 bases; J trimming: 8 bases; junction bases outside the gene matches: 9. Germline CDR1 reads LNHDA; CDR2 reads SQIVND (reference sequence). This CDR3 is built from 14 residues. CDR3 nucleotide sequence: TGTGCCAGTAGTTCCCGGACAGGGGCTAGGGAAGCTTTCTTT. It encodes CASSSRTGAREAFF.

V is TRBV28 and J is TRBJ2-7, with D possibly TRBD1 on 5 matching bases. Germline V CDR1 and CDR2: MDHEN, SYDVKM. This CDR3 is built from 14 residues. The V end lost 5 bases, the J end lost 7 bases, and 18 bases lay between the germline ends. In nucleotides, the CDR3 is TGTGCCAGCAGTCCCGGGTCCCTCCCAGGGGAGCAGTACTTC. Amino acid sequence: CASSPGSLPGEQYF.

The chain couples TRBV7-9 to TRBJ2-3; 8 bases map to TRBD2. The CDR3 sequence is 17 residues long. Germline trimming cut 4 bases from V and 3 bases from J; bases unmatched to any gene: 12. CDR1 is SEHNR and CDR2 is FQNEAQ in the germline V gene (reference sequence). The CDR3 reads CASSSQRSGIPTDTQYF. The CDR3, as DNA: TGTGCCAGCAGCTCCCAACGTAGCGGGATCCCGACAGATACGCAGTATTTT.

The CDR3 DNA reads as TGTGCCAGCAGCTTACTCTCCGGGACTAGCGGGGGTAGGGGGCAGTTCTTC. Its protein product is CASSLLSGTSGGRGQFF. This chain links TRBV7-6 with TRBJ2-1, with 14 bases that match TRBD2. Trimming at V came to 2 bases and at J to 12 bases, leaving 12 bases not matched to a gene. The CDR3 runs to 17 residues. Germline loops: CDR1 SGHVS, CDR2 FNYEAQ.

This chain connects TRBV28 to TRBJ2-1; 9 nucleotides align to TRBD2. Unmatched junction bases numbered 10, after V lost 6 bases and J lost 7 bases. The CDR3 length is 15 residues. Germline V gene lookup returns CDR1 MDHEN and CDR2 SYDVKM. CDR3 sequence (DNA): TGTGCCAGCAGGGCCTCGGCGGGAGGGGGGAATGAGCAGTTCTTC. This encodes CASRASAGGGNEQFF.

The rearrangement joins TRBV2 to TRBJ1-2; 8 bases agree with TRBD1. This CDR3 has 14 amino acids. V dropped 6 bases and J dropped 3; count of bases not matched to a gene: 6. CDR1 is SNHLY and CDR2 is FYNNEI in the germline V gene. The CDR3 here is CASRAETGDYGYTF. The CDR3 DNA reads TGTGCCAGCAGGGCCGAGACAGGGGACTATGGCTACACCTTC.